These 17 T cell receptor beta chains were sequenced from one sample in a study of CD8+ T cells in alopecia areata. RNA was extracted and reverse transcribed into cDNA as the sequencing template. The protocol was immunoSEQ multiplex PCR, while the TCRdb copy is restricted to in-frame clones and leaves out a portion. The profile shows over 150,000 clones, 56% of them singletons. Sequencing was performed on CD8+ T cells sorted from blood. These receptors all stem from a human donor in good health.

The chain is built from TRBV5-6 and TRBJ2-7; maybe TRBD2 (5 bases). The CDR3 loop spans 13 amino acids. Per germline, CDR1 SGHDT and CDR2 YYEEEE. Trimming left V 0 bases short and J 6 bases short, with 10 bases between. CDR3 amino acids: CASSLVRGGEQYF. In nucleotides, the CDR3 is TGTGCCAGCAGCTTGGTTCGGGGTGGCGAGCAGTACTTC.

The chain recombines TRBV5-1 with TRBJ2-5; D possibly corresponds to TRBD2 (6 bases). The V and J ends lost 2 bases and 1 base respectively, with 21 bases between them. Germline V CDR1 and CDR2: SGHRS, YFSETQ. This CDR3 region has 18 residues. The CDR3 coding sequence is TGCGCCAGCAGCTTTTACCCGACTCGCGGGGCGCCCCAAGAGACCCAGTACTTC. As protein: CASSFYPTRGAPQETQYF.

This sequence joins TRBV19 and TRBJ1-2, with 9 bases lining up with TRBD1. Germline lookup yields CDR1 LNHDA and CDR2 SQIVND (reference sequence). CDR3 length: 15 residues. V gave up 3 bases and J gave up 8 bases; unmatched junction bases: 10. The CDR3 DNA reads TGTGCCAGTAGTATCGGACAGGGGTCATCGTTCGGCTACACCTTC. This codes for CASSIGQGSSFGYTF.

The V call is TRBV29-1, the J call TRBJ2-7; 8 nucleotides agree with TRBD2. From germline, CDR1 is SQVTM and CDR2 ANQGSEA. There are 15 residues in the CDR3. V lost 5 bases, J lost 2 bases, and 11 bases stayed unmatched. In DNA form, the CDR3 reads TGCAGCGTTAGTATGAGAGCGGGGGCTACCTACGAGCAGTACTTC. This encodes CSVSMRAGATYEQYF.

This clone was counted a few times. The chain carries TRBV13 and TRBJ1-3; D not certain. The CDR3 length is 14 residues. V gave up 5 bases and J gave up 0 bases, with 8 bases separating them. Germline V CDR1 and CDR2: PRHDT, FYEKMQ (reference sequence). The CDR3 sequence is CASSPESSGNTIYF. The CDR3 region has the DNA TGTGCCAGCAGCCCAGAGAGCTCTGGAAACACCATATATTTT.

The chain joins TRBV29-1 to TRBJ2-3; D remains unclear. This CDR3 contains 13 residues. The V gene's germline CDR1 is SQVTM and CDR2 ANQGSEA. The V end was cut by 5 bases, the J end by 2 bases, with 11 bases between. The CDR3 here is CSVRPGYTDTQYF. DNA for the CDR3: TGCAGCGTTCGGCCAGGCTACACAGATACGCAGTATTTT.

This clone has a single count. The chain uses TRBV4-2 and TRBJ2-7; 11 positions agree with TRBD2. Germline-derived CDR1 and CDR2 are LGHNA and YNFKEQ. V lost 0 bases to trimming and J lost 3 bases; unmatched junction nucleotides: 7. The CDR3 loop spans 17 amino acids. The chain's CDR3 is CASSQDLLAGANYEQYF. The CDR3 DNA reads as TGTGCCAGCAGCCAAGATCTACTAGCGGGGGCCAACTACGAGCAGTACTTC.

The chain has TRBV30 and TRBJ1-2; TRBD1 is a possible D gene (5 bases). Germline V gene sequence: CDR1 GTSNPN, CDR2 SVGIG (reference sequence). V was trimmed by 2 bases and J by 3 bases, leaving 10 bases between them. The CDR3 loop spans 13 amino acids. In nucleotides, the CDR3 is TGTGCCTGGAGTATAGGGACCTACTATGGCTACACCTTC. This translates into CAWSIGTYYGYTF. The full variable domain, with the rest looked up from reference TRBV30 and TRBJ1-2, is SQTIHQWPATLVQPVGSPLSLECTVEGTSNPNLYWYRQAAGRGLQLLFYSVGIGQISSEVPQNLSASRPQDRQFILSSKKLLLSDSGFYLCAWSIGTYYGYTFGSGTRLTVV.

The rearrangement uses TRBV30 and TRBJ2-7; perhaps TRBD2 as D (6 bases). Germline V lookup: CDR1 GTSNPN, CDR2 SVGIG (reference sequence). V lost 1 base and J lost 3, with 16 bases in between. This CDR3 comprises 15 residues. The CDR3 loop is CAWSGGTGTYYEQYF. In DNA form, the CDR3 reads TGTGCCTGGAGTGGCGGGACGGGAACTTACTACGAGCAGTACTTC.

The chain recombines TRBV4-1 with TRBJ1-5, with 7 bases lining up with TRBD1. J was trimmed by 1 base and V by 4 bases; bases with no gene match: 7. This CDR3 spans 16 amino acids. Germline CDR1 MGHRA, CDR2 YSYEKL. The CDR3 DNA is TGCGCCAGCAGCCTTATCCTGGACAGGAGCAATCAGCCCCAGCATTTT. It specifies CASSLILDRSNQPQHF.

V is TRBV20-1 and J is TRBJ1-3; D is unresolved. V lost 4 bases, J lost 1 base, and 2 bases lay in between. Germline-derived CDR1 and CDR2 are DFQATT and SNEGSKA (reference sequence). This CDR3 comprises 11 residues. CDR3 sequence: CSAISGNTIYF. The CDR3 DNA sequence: TGCAGTGCTATATCTGGAAACACCATATATTTT.

A single count supports this clone. The CDR3 nucleotides read TGCGCCAGCAGCCATCAAGGGGGTTACGAGCAGTACTTC. Protein sequence: CASSHQGGYEQYF. The chain has TRBV4-1 and TRBJ2-7; tentatively, D is TRBD1 (6 bases). V lost 3 bases, J lost 4 bases, and 10 bases lay in between. CDR3 length: 13 residues. Germline V gene data show CDR1 as MGHRA and CDR2 as YSYEKL.

The chain joins TRBV29-1 to TRBJ1-2; 10 bases map to TRBD1. The CDR3 is 12 amino acids. The junction had 6 bases not matched to a gene; V was cut back by 7 bases and J by 7 bases. The germline gives CDR1 SQVTM, CDR2 ANQGSEA. In nucleotides, the CDR3 is TGCAGCGCTCTGACAGGGGGCGCTGGCTACACCTTC. Translating gives CSALTGGAGYTF.

The chain joins TRBV4-1 to TRBJ1-6, with 7 nucleotides matching TRBD1. CDR1 is MGHRA and CDR2 is YSYEKL in the germline V gene. This CDR3 is built from 17 residues. The trim removed 0 bases at V and 6 bases at J, leaving 8 bases unmatched. The CDR3 loop reads CASSQDMGQTANSPLHF. The CDR3 DNA sequence: TGCGCCAGCAGCCAAGACATGGGACAGACCGCTAATTCACCCCTCCACTTT.

The gene calls are TRBV30 and TRBJ2-5; 7 bases match TRBD2. The CDR3 sequence is 12 residues long. V shed 1 base, J shed 11 bases, and the junction held 7 bases outside the gene matches. Germline CDR1 reads GTSNPN; CDR2 reads SVGIG (reference sequence). CDR3 in DNA: TGTGCCTGGAGTGGGGAGGGAACGATGCAGTACTTC. Amino acid sequence: CAWSGEGTMQYF.

As DNA, the CDR3 is TGTGCCACCGAACTAGCGGGGAACCACGAGCAGTACTTC. This sequence encodes CATELAGNHEQYF. The rearrangement joins TRBV27 to TRBJ2-7, with 10 bases lining up with TRBD2. Trimming removed 10 bases from V and 5 bases from J; junction bases left unmatched: 8. Germline values: CDR1 MNHEY, CDR2 SMNVEV (reference sequence). The CDR3 is 13 residues long.

The CDR3 coding sequence is TGTGCCAGCAGCGTAGGCGGGGGGAACACCGGGGAGCTGTTTTTT. It yields the protein CASSVGGGNTGELFF. The chain employs TRBV9 and TRBJ2-2; 7 positions agree with TRBD2. J lost 1 base, V lost 0 bases, and 0 bases had no gene match. The CDR3 totals 15 residues. The germline gives CDR1 SGDLS, CDR2 YYNGEE. Variable domain in full (rest from reference TRBV9 and TRBJ2-2): DSGVTQTPKHLITATGQRVTLRCSPRSGDLSVYWYQQSLDQGLQFLIQYYNGEERAKGNILERFSAQQFPDLHSELNLSSLELGDSALYFCASSVGGGNTGELFFGEGSRLTVL.